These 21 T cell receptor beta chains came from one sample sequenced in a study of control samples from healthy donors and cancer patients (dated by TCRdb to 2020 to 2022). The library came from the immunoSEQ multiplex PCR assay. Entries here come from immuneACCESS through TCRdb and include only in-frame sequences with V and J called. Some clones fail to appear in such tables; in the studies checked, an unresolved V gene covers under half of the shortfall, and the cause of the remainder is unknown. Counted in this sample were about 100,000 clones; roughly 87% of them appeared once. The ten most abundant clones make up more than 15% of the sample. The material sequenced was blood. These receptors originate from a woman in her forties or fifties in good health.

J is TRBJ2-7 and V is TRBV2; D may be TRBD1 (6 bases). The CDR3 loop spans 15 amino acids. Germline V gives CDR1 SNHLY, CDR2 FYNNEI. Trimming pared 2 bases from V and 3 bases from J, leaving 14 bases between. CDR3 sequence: CASSESGAGYYEQYF. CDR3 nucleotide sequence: TGTGCCAGCAGTGAATCAGGGGCGGGTTACTACGAGCAGTACTTC.

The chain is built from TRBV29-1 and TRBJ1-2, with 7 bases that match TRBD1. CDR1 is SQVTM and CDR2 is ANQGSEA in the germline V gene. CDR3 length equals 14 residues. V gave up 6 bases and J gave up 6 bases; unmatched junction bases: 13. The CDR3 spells CSVADRWWGDGYTF. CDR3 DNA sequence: TGCAGCGTCGCGGACAGGTGGTGGGGTGATGGCTACACCTTC.

The chain's CDR3 is CASSPADWNTGELFF. The DNA for the CDR3 is TGTGCCAGCAGCCCCGCCGACTGGAACACCGGGGAGCTGTTTTTT. The chain uses TRBV5-5 and TRBJ2-2; D uncertain. The germline V gene has CDR1 SGHKS and CDR2 YYEKEE (reference sequence). The CDR3 runs to 15 residues. Trimming removed 4 bases at V and 1 base at J, with 11 bases between. The entire variable domain, with the rest obtained from reference TRBV5-5 and TRBJ2-2, is as follows: DAGVTQSPTHLIKTRGQQVTLRCSPISGHKSVSWYQQVLGQGPQFIFQYYEKEERGRGNFPDRFSARQFPNYSSELNVNALLLGDSALYLCASSPADWNTGELFFGEGSRLTVL.

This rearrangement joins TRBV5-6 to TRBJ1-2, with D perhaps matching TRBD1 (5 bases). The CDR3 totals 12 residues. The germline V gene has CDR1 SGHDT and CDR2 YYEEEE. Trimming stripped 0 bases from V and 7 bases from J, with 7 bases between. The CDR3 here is CASSLGRAGYTF. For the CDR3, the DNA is TGTGCCAGCAGCTTGGGCAGGGCTGGCTACACCTTC.

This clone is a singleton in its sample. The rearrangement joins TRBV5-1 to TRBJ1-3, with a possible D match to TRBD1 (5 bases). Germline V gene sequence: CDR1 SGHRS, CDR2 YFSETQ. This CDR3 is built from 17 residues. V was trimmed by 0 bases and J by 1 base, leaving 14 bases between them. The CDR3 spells CASSLDRGSFSGNTIYF. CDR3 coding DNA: TGCGCCAGCAGCTTGGACCGGGGCTCCTTTTCTGGAAACACCATATATTTT.

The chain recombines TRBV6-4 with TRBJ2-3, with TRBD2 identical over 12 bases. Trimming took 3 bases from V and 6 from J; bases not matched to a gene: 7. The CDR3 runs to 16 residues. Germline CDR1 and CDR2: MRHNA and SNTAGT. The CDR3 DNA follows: TGTGCCAGCAGTGAGTCTAGCGGGGGGGCTTTGGATACGCAGTATTTT. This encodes CASSESSGGALDTQYF.

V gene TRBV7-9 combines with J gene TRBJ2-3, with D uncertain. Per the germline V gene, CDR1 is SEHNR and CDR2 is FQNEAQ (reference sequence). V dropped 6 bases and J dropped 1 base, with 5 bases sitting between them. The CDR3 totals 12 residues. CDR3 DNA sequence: TGTGCCAGCAGGCCCCGCACAGATACGCAGTATTTT. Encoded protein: CASRPRTDTQYF. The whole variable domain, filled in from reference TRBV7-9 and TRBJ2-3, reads DTGVSQNPRHKITKRGQNVTFRCDPISEHNRLYWYRQTLGQGPEFLTYFQNEAQLEKSRLLSDRFSAERPKGSFSTLEIQRTEQGDSAMYLCASRPRTDTQYFGPGTRLTVL.

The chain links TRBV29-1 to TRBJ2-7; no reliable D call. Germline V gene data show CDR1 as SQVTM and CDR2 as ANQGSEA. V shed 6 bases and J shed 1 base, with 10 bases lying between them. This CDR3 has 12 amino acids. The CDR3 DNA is TGCAGCGTCTGCCTTTTATCCTACGAGCAGTACTTC. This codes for CSVCLLSYEQYF.

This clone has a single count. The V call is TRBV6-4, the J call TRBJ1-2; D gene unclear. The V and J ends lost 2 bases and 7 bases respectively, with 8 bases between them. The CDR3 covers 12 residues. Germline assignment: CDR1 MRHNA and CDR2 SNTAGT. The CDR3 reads CASSDVGTGYTF. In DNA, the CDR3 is TGTGCCAGCAGTGACGTCGGAACTGGCTACACCTTC.

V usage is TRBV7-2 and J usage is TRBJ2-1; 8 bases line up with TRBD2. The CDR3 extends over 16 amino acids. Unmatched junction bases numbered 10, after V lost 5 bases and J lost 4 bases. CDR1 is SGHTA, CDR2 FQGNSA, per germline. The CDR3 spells CASSPQAGVSYNEQFF. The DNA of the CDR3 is TGTGCCAGCAGCCCCCAAGCGGGAGTTTCATACAATGAGCAGTTCTTC.

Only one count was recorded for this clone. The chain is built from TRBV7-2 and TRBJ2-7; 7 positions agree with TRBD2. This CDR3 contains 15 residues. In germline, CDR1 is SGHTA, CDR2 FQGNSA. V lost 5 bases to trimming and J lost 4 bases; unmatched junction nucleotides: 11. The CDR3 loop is CASSPGSGIVYEQYV. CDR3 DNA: TGTGCCAGCAGCCCCGGCAGCGGGATTGTTTACGAGCAGTACGTC.

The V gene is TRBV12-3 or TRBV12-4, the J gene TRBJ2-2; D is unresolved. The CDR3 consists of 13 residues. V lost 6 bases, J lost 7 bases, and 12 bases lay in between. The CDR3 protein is CASSLNERGELFF. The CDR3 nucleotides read TGTGCCAGCAGCCTCAACGAGCGCGGGGAGCTGTTTTTT.

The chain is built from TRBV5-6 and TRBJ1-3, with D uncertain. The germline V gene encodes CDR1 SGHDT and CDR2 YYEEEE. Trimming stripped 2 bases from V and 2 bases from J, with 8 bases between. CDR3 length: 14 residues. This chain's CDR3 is CASSFWQAGNTIYF. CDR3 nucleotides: TGTGCCAGCAGCTTCTGGCAGGCTGGAAACACCATATATTTT.

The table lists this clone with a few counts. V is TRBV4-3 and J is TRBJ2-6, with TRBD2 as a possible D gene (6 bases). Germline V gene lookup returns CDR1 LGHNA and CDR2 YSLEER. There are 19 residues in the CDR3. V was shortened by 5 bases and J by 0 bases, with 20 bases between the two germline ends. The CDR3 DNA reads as TGCGCCAGCAGCTCCCGGTCCCCCGGGACTGGCTCTGGGGCCAACGTCCTGACTTTC. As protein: CASSSRSPGTGSGANVLTF.

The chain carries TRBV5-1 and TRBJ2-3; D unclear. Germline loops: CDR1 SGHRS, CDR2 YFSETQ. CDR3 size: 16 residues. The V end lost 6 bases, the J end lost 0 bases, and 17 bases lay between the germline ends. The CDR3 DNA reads TGCGCCAGCACCAGGACGTCAGGAACAAGCACAGATACGCAGTATTTT. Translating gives CASTRTSGTSTDTQYF.

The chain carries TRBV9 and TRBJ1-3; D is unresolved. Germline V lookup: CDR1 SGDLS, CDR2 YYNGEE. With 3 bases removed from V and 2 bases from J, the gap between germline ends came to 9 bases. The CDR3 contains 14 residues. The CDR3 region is CASSEVVPGNTIYF. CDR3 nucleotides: TGTGCCAGCAGCGAAGTCGTACCTGGAAACACCATATATTTT.

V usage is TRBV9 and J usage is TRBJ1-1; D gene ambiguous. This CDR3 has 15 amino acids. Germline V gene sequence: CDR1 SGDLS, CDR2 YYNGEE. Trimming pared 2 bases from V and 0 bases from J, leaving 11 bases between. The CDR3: CASSVEPFLNTEAFF. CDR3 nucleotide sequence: TGTGCCAGCAGCGTGGAACCTTTCCTGAACACTGAAGCTTTCTTT.

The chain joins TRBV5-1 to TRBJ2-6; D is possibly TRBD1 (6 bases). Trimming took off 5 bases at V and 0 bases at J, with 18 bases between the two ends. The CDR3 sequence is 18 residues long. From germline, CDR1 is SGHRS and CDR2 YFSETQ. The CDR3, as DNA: TGCGCCAGCAGGGGAGACAGGAGCTCCCTCTCTGGGGCCAACGTCCTGACTTTC. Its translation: CASRGDRSSLSGANVLTF.

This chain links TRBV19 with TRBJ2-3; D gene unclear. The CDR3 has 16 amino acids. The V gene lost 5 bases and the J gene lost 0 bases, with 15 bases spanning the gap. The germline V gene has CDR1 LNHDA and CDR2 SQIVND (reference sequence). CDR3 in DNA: TGTGCCAGTAGTGTACTTTCGGTAACTAGCACAGATACGCAGTATTTT. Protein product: CASSVLSVTSTDTQYF.

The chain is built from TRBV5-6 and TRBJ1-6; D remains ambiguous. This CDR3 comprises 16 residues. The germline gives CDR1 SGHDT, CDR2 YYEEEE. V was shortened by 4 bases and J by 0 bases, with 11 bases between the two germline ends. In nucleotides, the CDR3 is TGTGCCAGCAGCCCAGCGCCCAGCTCCTATAATTCACCCCTCCACTTT. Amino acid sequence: CASSPAPSSYNSPLHF.

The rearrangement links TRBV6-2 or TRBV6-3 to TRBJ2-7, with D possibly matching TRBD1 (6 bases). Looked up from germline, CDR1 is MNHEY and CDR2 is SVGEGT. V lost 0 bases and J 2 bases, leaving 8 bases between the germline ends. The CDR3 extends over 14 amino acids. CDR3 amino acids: CASSYSDRTYEQYV. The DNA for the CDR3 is TGTGCCAGCAGTTACTCCGACAGGACCTACGAGCAGTACGTC.